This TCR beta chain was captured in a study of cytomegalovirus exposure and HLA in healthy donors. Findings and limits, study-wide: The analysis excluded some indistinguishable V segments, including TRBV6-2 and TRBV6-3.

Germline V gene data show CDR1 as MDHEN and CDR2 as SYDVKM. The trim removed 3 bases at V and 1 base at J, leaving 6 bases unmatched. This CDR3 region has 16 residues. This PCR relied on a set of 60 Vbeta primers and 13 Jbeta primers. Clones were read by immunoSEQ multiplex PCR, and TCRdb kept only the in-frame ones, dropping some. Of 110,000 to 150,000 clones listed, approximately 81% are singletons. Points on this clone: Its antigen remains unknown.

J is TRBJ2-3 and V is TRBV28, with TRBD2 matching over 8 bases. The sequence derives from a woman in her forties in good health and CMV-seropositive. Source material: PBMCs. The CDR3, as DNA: TGTGCCAGCAGTTTTTTCGGGAGGGGGGGCACAGATACGCAGTATTTT. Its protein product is CASSFFGRGGTDTQYF.